This T cell receptor beta chain was sequenced in a study of blood T cell repertoires in COVID-19. Study as a whole: Researchers got acute and convalescent COVID-19 samples from the United States, Italy and Spain. T cells, B-cell-depleted T cells, or PBMCs provided the cDNA or gDNA that served as material.

Some clones are missing from TCRdb's copy, which holds only in-frame ones; the method was immunoSEQ multiplex PCR. This repertoire shows a few hundred thousand clones, 85% found once; its top ten account for roughly 7%. Germline-derived CDR1 and CDR2 are SQVTM and ANQGSEA. There are 12 residues in the CDR3. The V end lost 7 bases, the J end lost 3 bases, and 13 bases lay between the germline ends. The source is a human donor in a cohort sampled during active COVID-19. The chain employs TRBV29-1 and TRBJ2-7, with TRBD1 as a possible D gene (5 bases). Sequences were obtained from peripheral blood. CDR3 coding DNA: TGCAGCGCTGTCGGACATAGCTACGAGCAGTACTTC. Translation gives CSAVGHSYEQYF.